This TCR beta chain appears in the sequencing data of a study of memory CD4+ T cells and cytomegalovirus serostatus. Sequenced by immunoSEQ multiplex PCR; TCRdb stores in-frame clones only, minus some. The sample has around 41,000 clones, over 60% seen once; the top ten hold 5% to 7%. With V trimmed by 7 bases and J by 7 bases, 15 bases remained unmatched. The CDR3 is 15 amino acids. Per the germline V gene, CDR1 is MNHEY and CDR2 is SMNVEV (reference sequence). Single viable CD3+CD4+CD8-CD45RO+ cells were sorted as the memory CD4+ T cells. Sequenced sample: memory CD4+ T cells from blood. This chain joins TRBV27 and TRBJ2-5; 7 nucleotides line up with TRBD2. This TCR was sampled from an adult in good health and CMV-seronegative. The CDR3 sequence is CASTSQAGVAGTQYF. As DNA, the CDR3 is TGTGCCAGCACCTCCCAGGCGGGAGTAGCAGGGACCCAGTACTTC.